This entry describes one TCR beta chain. This sample was taken from a study of blood T cell repertoires in COVID-19. Overall study: Samples of COVID-19 (acute and convalescent) were obtained from the United States, Italy and Spain. Sources were T cells, B-cell-depleted T cells, or PBMCs; the material itself was cDNA or gDNA.

Per the original methods: Nucleated cell number was recorded as an estimate derived from reference gene primer amplification. Only in-frame clones appear in the TCRdb table, and some are missing; sequencing was by immunoSEQ multiplex PCR. V, J and clone size reflect that table, while D and trimming were determined from the DNA. The sample holds about 70,000 clones, approximately 90% seen once. Sequencing was done on a sample of peripheral blood. This clonotype was obtained from a human donor in a cohort sampled during active COVID-19.

CDR3 sequence: CASSTGVGEAFF. The DNA of the CDR3 is TGTGCCAGCAGCACAGGGGTAGGTGAAGCTTTCTTT. This chain uses TRBV6-5 with TRBJ1-1; 7 bases match TRBD1. Germline trimming cut 6 bases from V and 7 bases from J; bases unmatched to any gene: 5. The CDR3 has 12 amino acids. From germline, CDR1 is MNHEY and CDR2 SVGAGI.